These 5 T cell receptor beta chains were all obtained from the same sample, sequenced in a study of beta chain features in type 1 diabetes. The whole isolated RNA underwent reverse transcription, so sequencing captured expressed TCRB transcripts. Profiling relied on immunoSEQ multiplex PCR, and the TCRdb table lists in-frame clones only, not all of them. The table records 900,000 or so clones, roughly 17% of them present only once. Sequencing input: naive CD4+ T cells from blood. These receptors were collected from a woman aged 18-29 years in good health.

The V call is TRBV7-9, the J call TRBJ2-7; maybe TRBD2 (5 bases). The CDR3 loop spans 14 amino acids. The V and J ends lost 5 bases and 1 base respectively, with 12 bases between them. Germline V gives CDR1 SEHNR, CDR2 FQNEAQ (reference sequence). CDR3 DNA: TGTGCCAGCAGCCTGAGGGCAACGTCCTACGAGCAGTACTTC. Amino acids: CASSLRATSYEQYF.

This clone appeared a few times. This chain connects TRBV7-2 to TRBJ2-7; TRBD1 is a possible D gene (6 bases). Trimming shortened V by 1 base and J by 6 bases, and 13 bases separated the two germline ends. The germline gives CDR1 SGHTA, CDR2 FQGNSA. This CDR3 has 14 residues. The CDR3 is CASSLDRVTREQYF. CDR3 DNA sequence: TGTGCCAGCAGCTTAGACAGGGTCACGCGCGAGCAGTACTTC.

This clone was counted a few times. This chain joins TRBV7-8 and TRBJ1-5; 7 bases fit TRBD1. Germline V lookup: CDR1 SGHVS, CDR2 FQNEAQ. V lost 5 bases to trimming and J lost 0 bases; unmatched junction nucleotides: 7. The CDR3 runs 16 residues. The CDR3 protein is CASSRGTALSNQPQHF. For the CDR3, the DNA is TGTGCCAGCAGCCGCGGGACAGCCCTTAGCAATCAGCCCCAGCATTTT.

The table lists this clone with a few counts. The CDR3 DNA is TGTGCCATCAGTCCGGGGGTTGTATGGAATGAGCAGTTCTTC. Its translation: CAISPGVVWNEQFF. This chain uses TRBV10-3 with TRBJ2-1; a weak D match, TRBD2 (6 bases). Germline CDR1 and CDR2: ENHRY and SYGVKD. The CDR3 extends over 14 amino acids. Trimming left V 5 bases short and J 7 bases short, with 15 bases between.

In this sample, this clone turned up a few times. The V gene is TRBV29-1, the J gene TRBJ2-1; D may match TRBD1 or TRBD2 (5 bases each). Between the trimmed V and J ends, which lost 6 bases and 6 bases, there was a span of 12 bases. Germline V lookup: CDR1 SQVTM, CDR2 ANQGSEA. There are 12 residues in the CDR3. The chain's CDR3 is CSVGRSSNEQFF. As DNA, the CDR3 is TGCAGCGTGGGACGGAGTTCCAATGAGCAGTTCTTC.